This is a list of T cell receptor beta chains from one sample in a study of T cells expressing NK-cell markers. From the 5' RACE reads, TCRdb lists one entry per CDR3 protein and no DNA. Recorded for this sample: 350,000 to 450,000 distinct CDR3 sequences. Sequenced material: blood T cells: a sorted CD56 or NKG2C T cell subset, CD4+ or CD8+ T cells, or bulk PBMC T cells (not recorded which). Receptor source: a man aged 18-75 years in good health. Both conserved end residues are part of each CDR3.

J | V | CDR3
TRBJ2-7 | TRBV7-2 | CASGERGPYEQYF
TRBJ1-1 | TRBV7-9 | CASSRTGQLNTEAFF
TRBJ2-4 | TRBV10-3 | CAISEYGTGDDIQYF
TRBJ1-1 | TRBV27 | CASRKDRGFTEAFF
TRBJ2-7 | TRBV29-1 | CSVVTGTGGSYEQYF
TRBJ2-7 | TRBV18 | CASSPPSGRISYEQYF
TRBJ2-7 | TRBV29-1 | CSTWSGGYGQYF
TRBJ1-5 | TRBV2 | CASSEFINQAQHF
TRBJ2-7 | TRBV20-1 | CSARDAALSSYEQYF
TRBJ1-3 | TRBV2 | CASSRQRSSGNTIYF
TRBJ2-7 | TRBV27 | CASSRANTYEQYF
TRBJ1-3 | TRBV12-3/TRBV12-4 | CASSSRQGTTSGNTIYF
TRBJ2-3 | TRBV20-1 | CSAGVVGTDTQYF
TRBJ2-7 | TRBV2 | CASSSGTGNSYEQYF
TRBJ2-7 | TRBV10-3 | CASDGQGRGEQYF
TRBJ2-1 | TRBV6-4 | CASSDSRRGGREQFF
TRBJ2-2 | TRBV14 | CASSHAGQGRSTGELFF
TRBJ1-4 | TRBV5-1 | CASSSTGKGEKLFF
TRBJ1-2 | TRBV20-1 | CSARGDSNNYGYTF
TRBJ2-5 | TRBV4-2 | CASSHGTGKETQYF
TRBJ2-3 | TRBV5-4 | CASSLGSYSTDTQYF
TRBJ2-7 | TRBV20-1 | CSARDDLLEQYF
TRBJ1-5 | TRBV7-2 | CASSLDNFQPQHF
TRBJ1-3 | TRBV20-1 | CSASQPGLLYF
TRBJ1-2 | TRBV29-1 | CSAPTPPGQGSSYTF
TRBJ1-3 | TRBV20-1 | CSASLGTSGNTIYF
TRBJ2-3 | TRBV20-1 | CSAPWGGGARRTDTQYF
TRBJ2-2 | TRBV7-9 | CASSHTDRGNTGELFF
TRBJ2-5 | TRBV19 | CASSHGTSGVAFETQYF
TRBJ1-6 | TRBV11-2 | CASSFALVSSSPLHF
TRBJ2-7 | TRBV7-9 | CASSNTDRARSYEQYF
TRBJ2-7 | TRBV2 | CASSGTGAPEQYF
TRBJ2-5 | TRBV5-1 | CASSEDLRTQYF
TRBJ2-2 | TRBV7-3 | CASSFGRGSGELFFF
TRBJ2-2 | TRBV4-2 | CASSQDPIVNGRAGELFF
TRBJ2-5 | TRBV9 | CASGDGQLIETQYF
TRBJ2-1 | TRBV6-5 | CASSLTASGTGYNEQFF
TRBJ2-7 | TRBV20-1 | CSAPRPSSQASEQYF
TRBJ2-7 | TRBV12-3/TRBV12-4 | CASSFIGTGSSFSYEQYF
TRBJ1-2 | TRBV12-3/TRBV12-4 | CASKYGTLDRYTF
TRBJ1-2 | TRBV28 | CASSLGLLYGYTF
TRBJ1-4 | TRBV7-8 | CASTHSRGQTNEKLFF
TRBJ1-1 | TRBV7-2 | CASSFGLTHNTEAFF
TRBJ1-2 | TRBV18 | CASSPAGDHYGYTF
TRBJ2-5 | TRBV12-3/TRBV12-4 | CASSSGTEETQYF
TRBJ2-1 | TRBV28 | CASSDSGSYNEQFF
TRBJ2-2 | TRBV18 | CASSPSLNRNTGELFF
TRBJ2-1 | TRBV6-1 | CAIGGNNTYIEQFF
TRBJ2-5 | TRBV27 | CASSLRLAPQETQYF
TRBJ2-1 | TRBV10-3 | CATGRSNEQFF
TRBJ1-4 | TRBV5-1 | CASSSHPRGGRTNEKLFF
TRBJ2-4 | TRBV18 | CASSPRDLGAKNIQYF
TRBJ2-1 | TRBV28 | CASSLLGGEEFF
TRBJ2-1 | TRBV7-7 | CASSLSGGVNEQFF